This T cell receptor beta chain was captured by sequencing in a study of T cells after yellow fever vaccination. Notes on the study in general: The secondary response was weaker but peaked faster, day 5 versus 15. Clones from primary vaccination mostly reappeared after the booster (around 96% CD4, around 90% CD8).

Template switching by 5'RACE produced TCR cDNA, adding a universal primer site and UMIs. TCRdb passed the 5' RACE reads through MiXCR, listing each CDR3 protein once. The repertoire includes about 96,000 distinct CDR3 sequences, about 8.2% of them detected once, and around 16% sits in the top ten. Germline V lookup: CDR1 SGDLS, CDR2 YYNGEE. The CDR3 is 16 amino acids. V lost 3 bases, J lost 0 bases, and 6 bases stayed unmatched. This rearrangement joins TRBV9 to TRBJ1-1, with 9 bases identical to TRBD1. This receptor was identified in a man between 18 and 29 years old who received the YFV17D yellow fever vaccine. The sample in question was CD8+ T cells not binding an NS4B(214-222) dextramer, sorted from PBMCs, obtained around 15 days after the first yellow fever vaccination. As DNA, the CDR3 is TGTGCCAGCAGCGCGGGAAGGGACAGGGTGAACACTGAAGCTTTCTTT. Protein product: CASSAGRDRVNTEAFF. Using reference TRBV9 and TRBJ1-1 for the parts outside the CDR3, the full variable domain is DSGVTQTPKHLITATGQRVTLRCSPRSGDLSVYWYQQSLDQGLQFLIQYYNGEERAKGNILERFSAQQFPDLHSELNLSSLELGDSALYFCASSAGRDRVNTEAFFGQGTRLTVV.